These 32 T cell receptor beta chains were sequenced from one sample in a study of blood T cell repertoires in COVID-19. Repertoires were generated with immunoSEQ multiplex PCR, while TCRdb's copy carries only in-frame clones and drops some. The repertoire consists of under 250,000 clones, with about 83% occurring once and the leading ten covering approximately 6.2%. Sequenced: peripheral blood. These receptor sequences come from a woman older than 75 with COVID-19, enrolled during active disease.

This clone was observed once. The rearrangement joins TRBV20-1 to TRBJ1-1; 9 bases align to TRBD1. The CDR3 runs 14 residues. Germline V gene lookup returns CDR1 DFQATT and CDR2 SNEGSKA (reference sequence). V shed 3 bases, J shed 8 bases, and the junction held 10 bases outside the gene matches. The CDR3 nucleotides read TGCAGTGCTAGTACGGGGACAGGGAGGGGAGAAGCTTTCTTT. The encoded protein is CSASTGTGRGEAFF.

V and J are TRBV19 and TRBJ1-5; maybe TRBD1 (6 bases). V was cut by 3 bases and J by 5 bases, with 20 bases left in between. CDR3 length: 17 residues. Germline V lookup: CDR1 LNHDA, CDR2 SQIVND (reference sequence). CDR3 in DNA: TGTGCCAGTAGTATTTCGGGCAGGGGTAAAGGAGATCAGCCCCAGCATTTT. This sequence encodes CASSISGRGKGDQPQHF.

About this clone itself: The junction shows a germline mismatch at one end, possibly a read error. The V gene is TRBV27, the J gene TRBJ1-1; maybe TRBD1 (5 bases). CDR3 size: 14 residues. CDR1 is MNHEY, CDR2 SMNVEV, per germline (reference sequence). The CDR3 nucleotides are TGTGCCAGCAGGGACACCTTCCTCCCCGAAGTACGGATCTTT. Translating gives CASRDTFLPEVRIF.

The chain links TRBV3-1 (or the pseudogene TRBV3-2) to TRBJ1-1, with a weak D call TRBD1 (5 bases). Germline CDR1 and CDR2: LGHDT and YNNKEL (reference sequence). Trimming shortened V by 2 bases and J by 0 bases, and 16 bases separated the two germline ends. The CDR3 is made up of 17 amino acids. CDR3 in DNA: TGTGCCAGCAGCCAAAGCAGGCGGGGCACCATGAACACTGAAGCTTTCTTT. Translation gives CASSQSRRGTMNTEAFF.

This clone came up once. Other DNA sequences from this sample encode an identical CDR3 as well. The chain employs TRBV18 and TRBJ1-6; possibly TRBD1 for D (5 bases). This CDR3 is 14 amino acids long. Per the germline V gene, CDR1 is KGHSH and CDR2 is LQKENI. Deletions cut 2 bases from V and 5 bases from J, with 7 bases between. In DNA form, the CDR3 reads TGTGCCAGCTCACCAGGGGCCGATAATTCACCCCTCCACTTT. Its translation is CASSPGADNSPLHF.

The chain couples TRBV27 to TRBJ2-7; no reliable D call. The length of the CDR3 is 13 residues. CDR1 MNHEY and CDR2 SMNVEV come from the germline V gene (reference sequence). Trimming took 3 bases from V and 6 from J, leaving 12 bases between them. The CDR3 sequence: CASSFRGVGEQYF. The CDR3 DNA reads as TGTGCCAGCAGTTTCCGAGGTGTCGGCGAGCAGTACTTC.

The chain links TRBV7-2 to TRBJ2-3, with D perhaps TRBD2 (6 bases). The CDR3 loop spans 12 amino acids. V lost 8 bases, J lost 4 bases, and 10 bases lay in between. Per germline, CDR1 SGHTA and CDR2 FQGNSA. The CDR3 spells CASGGGADTQYF. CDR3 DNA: TGTGCCAGCGGAGGCGGGGCAGATACGCAGTATTTT.

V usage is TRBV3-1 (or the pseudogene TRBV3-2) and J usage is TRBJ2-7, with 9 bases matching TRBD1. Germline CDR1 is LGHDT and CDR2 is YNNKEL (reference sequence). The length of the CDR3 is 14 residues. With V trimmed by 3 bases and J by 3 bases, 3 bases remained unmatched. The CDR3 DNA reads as TGTGCCAGCAGCCAGGGGACAGGGAACTACGAGCAGTACTTC. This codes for CASSQGTGNYEQYF.

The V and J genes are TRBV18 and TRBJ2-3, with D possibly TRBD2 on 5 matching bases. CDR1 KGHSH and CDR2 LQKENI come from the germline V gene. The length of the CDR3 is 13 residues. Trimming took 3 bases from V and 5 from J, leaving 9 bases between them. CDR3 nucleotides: TGTGCCAGCTCACCGGAGGTGGGAGATACGCAGTATTTT. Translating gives CASSPEVGDTQYF. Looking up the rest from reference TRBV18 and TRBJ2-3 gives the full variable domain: NAGVMQNPRHLVRRRGQEARLRCSPMKGHSHVYWYRQLPEEGLKFMVYLQKENIIDESGMPKERFSAEFPKEGPSILRIQQVVRGDSAAYFCASSPEVGDTQYFGPGTRLTVL.

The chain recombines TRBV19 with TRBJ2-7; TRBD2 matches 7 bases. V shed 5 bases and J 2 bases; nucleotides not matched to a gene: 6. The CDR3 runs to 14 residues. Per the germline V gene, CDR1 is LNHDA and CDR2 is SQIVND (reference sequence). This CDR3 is CASSFSSGAYEQYF. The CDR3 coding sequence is TGTGCCAGTAGTTTTTCTAGCGGCGCCTACGAGCAGTACTTC.

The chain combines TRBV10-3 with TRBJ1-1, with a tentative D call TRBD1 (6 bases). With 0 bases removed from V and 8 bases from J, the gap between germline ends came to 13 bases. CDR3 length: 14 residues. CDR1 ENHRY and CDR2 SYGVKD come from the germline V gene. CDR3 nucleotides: TGTGCCATCAGTGAGTCTGAGGGGGGGCGGGAAGCTTTCTTT. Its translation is CAISESEGGREAFF.

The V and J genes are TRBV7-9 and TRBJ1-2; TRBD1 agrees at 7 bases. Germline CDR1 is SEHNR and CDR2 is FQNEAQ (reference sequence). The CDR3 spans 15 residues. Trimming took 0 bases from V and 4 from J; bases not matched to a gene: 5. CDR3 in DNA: TGTGCCAGCAGCTTAGCACTGGGACAGCTCTATGGCTACACCTTC. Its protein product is CASSLALGQLYGYTF.

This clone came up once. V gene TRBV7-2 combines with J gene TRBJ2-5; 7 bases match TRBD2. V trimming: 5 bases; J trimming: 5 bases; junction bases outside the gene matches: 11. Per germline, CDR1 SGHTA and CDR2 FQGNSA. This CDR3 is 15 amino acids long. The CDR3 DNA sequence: TGTGCCAGCAGCCCTTGGCAAGCGGGGAAGGAGACCCAGTACTTC. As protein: CASSPWQAGKETQYF.

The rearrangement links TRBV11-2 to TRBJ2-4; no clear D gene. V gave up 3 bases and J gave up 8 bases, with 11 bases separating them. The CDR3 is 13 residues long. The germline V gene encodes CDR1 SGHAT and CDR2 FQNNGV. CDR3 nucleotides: TGTGCCAGCAGCTTTACACAAGAGGACATTCAGTACTTC. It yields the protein CASSFTQEDIQYF.

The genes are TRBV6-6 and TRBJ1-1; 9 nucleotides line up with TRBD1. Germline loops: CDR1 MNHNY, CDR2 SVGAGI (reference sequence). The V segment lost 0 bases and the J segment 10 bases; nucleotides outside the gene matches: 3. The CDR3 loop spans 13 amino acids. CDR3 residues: CASSYSGTGRAFF. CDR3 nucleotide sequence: TGTGCCAGCAGTTACTCCGGGACAGGGAGAGCTTTCTTT.

CDR3 amino acids: CASSLGTGGLQPQHF. CDR3 bases: TGTGCCAGCAGCTTAGGGACAGGGGGCCTTCAGCCCCAGCATTTT. The J gene is TRBJ1-5, the V gene TRBV7-2, with 11 bases matching TRBD1. Germline loops: CDR1 SGHTA, CDR2 FQGNSA. The CDR3 is made up of 15 amino acids. The J segment lost 6 bases and the V segment lost 1 base, leaving 2 bases of the junction unmatched.

The CDR3 nucleotides read TGTGCCAGTAAGAGGACAGGGCCCTCTGGGGCCAACGTCCTGACTTTC. The encoded protein is CASKRTGPSGANVLTF. The chain is built from TRBV19 and TRBJ2-6; 8 nucleotides align to TRBD1. CDR3 length: 16 residues. CDR1 and CDR2 (germline): LNHDA, SQIVND (reference sequence). V was pared by 7 bases and J by 0 bases, with 5 bases of the junction left unmatched.

In DNA, the CDR3 is TGTGCCATCAGTGAGGAGGGATTCTCTGGAAACACCATATATTTT. Translating gives CAISEEGFSGNTIYF. The J gene is TRBJ1-3, the V gene TRBV10-3; D call uncertain. In germline, CDR1 is ENHRY, CDR2 SYGVKD. V was clipped by 2 bases and J by 0 bases, with 8 bases between them. The CDR3 contains 15 residues.

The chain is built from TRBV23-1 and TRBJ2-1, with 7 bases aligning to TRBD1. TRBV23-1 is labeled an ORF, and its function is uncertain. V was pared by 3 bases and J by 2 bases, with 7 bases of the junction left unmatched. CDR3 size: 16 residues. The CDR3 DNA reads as TGCGCCAGCAGTCAGGCGCCAGGGGGAACCTACAATGAGCAGTTCTTC. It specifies CASSQAPGGTYNEQFF.

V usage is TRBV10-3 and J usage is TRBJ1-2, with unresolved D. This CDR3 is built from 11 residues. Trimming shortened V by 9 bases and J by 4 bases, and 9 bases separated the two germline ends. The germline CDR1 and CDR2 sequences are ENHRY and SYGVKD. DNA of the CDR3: TGTGCCATACGAGCTCTCTATGGCTACACCTTC. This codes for CAIRALYGYTF.

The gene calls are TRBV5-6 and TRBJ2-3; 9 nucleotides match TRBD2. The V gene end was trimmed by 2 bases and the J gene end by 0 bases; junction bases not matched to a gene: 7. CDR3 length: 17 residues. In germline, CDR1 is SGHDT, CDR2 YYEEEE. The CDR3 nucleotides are TGTGCCAGCAGCTTCTGGCGGGGGGGAACTAGCACAGATACGCAGTATTTT. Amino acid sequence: CASSFWRGGTSTDTQYF.

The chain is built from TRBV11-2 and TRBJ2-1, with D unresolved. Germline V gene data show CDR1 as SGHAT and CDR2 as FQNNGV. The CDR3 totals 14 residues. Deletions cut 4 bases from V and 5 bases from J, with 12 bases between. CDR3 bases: TGTGCCAGCAGCTCATACCCCCTAGACAATGAGCAGTTCTTC. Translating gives CASSSYPLDNEQFF.

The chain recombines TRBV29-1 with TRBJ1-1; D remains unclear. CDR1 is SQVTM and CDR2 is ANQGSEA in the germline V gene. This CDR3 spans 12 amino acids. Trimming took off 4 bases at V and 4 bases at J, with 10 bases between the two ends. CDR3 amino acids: CSVGWEGTEAFF. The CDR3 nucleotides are TGCAGCGTTGGATGGGAGGGCACTGAAGCTTTCTTT.

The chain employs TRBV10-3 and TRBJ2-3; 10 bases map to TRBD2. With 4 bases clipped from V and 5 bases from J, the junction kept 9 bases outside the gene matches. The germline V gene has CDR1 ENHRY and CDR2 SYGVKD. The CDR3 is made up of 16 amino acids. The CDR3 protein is CAISVTSGGAIDTQYF. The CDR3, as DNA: TGTGCCATCAGTGTCACGAGCGGGGGGGCAATAGATACGCAGTATTTT.

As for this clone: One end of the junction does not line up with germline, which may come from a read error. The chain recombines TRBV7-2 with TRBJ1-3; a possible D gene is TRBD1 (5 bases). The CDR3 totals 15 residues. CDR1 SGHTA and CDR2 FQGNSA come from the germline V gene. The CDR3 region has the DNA TGTGCCGGCAGCTTAGAAAGGGGATCTGGAAACACCATATATTTT. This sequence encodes CAGSLERGSGNTIYF.

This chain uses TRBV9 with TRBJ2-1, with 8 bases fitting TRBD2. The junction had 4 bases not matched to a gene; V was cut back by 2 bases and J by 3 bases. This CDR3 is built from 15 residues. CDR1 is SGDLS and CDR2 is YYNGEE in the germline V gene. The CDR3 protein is CASSVQLADYNEQFF. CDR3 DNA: TGTGCCAGCAGCGTTCAACTAGCGGACTACAATGAGCAGTTCTTC.

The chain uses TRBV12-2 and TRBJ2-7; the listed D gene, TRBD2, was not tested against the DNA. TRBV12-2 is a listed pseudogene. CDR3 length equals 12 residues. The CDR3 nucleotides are TGTGCAAGTCCGAGCGGGGCCTACGAGCAGTACTTC. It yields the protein CASPSGAYEQYF.

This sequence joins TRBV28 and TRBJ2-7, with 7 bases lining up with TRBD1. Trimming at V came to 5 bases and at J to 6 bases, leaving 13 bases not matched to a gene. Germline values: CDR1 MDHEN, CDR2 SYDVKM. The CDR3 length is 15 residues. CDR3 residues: CASSEGARGRGEQYV. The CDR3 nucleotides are TGTGCCAGCAGTGAGGGGGCTAGGGGACGGGGCGAGCAGTACGTC.

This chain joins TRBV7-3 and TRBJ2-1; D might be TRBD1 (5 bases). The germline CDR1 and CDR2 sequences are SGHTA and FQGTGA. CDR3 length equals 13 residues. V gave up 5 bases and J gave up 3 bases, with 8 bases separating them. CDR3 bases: TGTGCCAGCAGCCCAGGACACTACAATGAGCAGTTCTTC. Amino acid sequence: CASSPGHYNEQFF.

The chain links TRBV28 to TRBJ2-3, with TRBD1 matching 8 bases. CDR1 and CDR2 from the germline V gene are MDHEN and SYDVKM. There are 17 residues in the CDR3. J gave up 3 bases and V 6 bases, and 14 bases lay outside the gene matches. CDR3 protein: CASSRTGRRGKTDTQYF. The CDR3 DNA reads TGTGCCAGCAGCAGGACAGGGAGACGGGGTAAGACAGATACGCAGTATTTT.

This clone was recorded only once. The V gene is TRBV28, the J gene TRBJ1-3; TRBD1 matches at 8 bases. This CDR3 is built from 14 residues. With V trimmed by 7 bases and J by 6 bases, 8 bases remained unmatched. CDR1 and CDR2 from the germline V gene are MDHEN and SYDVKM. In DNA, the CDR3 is TGTGCCAGCACGGAAGACAGGGGCCCAAACACCATATATTTT. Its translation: CASTEDRGPNTIYF.

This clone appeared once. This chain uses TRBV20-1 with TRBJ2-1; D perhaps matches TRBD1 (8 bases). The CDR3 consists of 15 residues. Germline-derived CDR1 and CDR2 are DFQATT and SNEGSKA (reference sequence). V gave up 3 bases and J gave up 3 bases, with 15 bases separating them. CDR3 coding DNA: TGCAGTGCTAGTACAGGGGGGGGTATCTACAATGAGCAGTTCTTC. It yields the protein CSASTGGGIYNEQFF.